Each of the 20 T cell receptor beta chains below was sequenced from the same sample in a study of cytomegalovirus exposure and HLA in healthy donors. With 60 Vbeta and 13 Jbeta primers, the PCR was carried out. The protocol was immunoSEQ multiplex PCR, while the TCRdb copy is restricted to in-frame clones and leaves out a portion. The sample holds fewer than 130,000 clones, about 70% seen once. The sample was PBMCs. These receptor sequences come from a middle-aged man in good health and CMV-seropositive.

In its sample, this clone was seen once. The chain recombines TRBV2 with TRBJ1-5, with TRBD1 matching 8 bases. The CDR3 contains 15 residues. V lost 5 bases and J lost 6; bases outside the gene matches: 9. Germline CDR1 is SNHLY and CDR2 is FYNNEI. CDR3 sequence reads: CASSTDRGALQPQHF. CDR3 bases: TGTGCCAGCAGTACCGACAGGGGAGCCCTTCAGCCCCAGCATTTT.

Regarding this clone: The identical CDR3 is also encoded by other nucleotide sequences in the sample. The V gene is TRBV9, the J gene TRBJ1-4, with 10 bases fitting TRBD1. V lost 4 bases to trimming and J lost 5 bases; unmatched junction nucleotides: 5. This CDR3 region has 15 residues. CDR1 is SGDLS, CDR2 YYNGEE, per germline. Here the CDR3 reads CASSPRTGGNEKLFF. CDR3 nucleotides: TGTGCCAGCAGCCCTCGGACAGGGGGAAATGAAAAACTGTTTTTT.

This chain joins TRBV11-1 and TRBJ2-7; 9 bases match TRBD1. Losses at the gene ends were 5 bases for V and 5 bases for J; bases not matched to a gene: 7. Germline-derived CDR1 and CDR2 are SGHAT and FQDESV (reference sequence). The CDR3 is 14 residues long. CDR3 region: CASSRTGQGDEQYF. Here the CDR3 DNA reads TGTGCCAGCAGCCGTACGGGACAGGGAGACGAGCAGTACTTC.

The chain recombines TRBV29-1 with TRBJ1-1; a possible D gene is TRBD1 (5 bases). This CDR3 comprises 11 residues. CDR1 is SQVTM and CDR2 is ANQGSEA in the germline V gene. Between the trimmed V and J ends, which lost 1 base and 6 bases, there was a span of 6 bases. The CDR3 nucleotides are TGCAGCGTTGAAGCGGGGGCTGAAGCTTTCTTT. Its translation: CSVEAGAEAFF. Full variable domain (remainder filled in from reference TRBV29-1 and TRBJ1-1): SAVISQKPSRDICQRGTSLTIQCQVDSQVTMMFWYRQQPGQSLTLIATANQGSEATYESGFVIDKFPISRPNLTFSTLTVSNMSPEDSSIYLCSVEAGAEAFFGQGTRLTVV.

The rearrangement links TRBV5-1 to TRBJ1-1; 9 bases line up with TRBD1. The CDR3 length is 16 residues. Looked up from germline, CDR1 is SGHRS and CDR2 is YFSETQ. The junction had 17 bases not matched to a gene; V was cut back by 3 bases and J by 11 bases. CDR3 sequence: CASSSGTGKKVSRAFF. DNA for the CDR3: TGCGCCAGCAGCTCCGGGACAGGGAAAAAGGTTTCGAGGGCTTTCTTT.

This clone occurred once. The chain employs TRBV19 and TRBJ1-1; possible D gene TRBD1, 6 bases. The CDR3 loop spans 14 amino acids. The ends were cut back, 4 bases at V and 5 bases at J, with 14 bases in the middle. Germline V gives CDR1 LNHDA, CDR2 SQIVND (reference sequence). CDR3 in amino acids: CASSTQGGRTEAFF. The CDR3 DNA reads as TGTGCCAGTAGTACACAGGGTGGAAGGACTGAAGCTTTCTTT.

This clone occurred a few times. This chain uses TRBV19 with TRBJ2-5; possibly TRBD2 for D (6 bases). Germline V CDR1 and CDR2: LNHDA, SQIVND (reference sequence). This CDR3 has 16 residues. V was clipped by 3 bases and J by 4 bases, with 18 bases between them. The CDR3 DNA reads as TGTGCCAGTAGTATCGGATTAGCGGTATTTAGAGAGACCCAGTACTTC. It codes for CASSIGLAVFRETQYF. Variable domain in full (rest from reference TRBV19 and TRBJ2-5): DGGITQSPKYLFRKEGQNVTLSCEQNLNHDAMYWYRQDPGQGLRLIYYSQIVNDFQKGDIAEGYSVSREKKESFPLTVTSAQKNPTAFYLCASSIGLAVFRETQYFGPGTRLLVL.

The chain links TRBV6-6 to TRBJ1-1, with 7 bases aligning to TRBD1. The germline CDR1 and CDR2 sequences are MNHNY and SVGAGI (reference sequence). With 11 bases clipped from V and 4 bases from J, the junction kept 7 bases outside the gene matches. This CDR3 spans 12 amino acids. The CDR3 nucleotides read TGTGCCTTCCAGCAGGGGGGCACTGAAGCTTTCTTT. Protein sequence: CAFQQGGTEAFF.

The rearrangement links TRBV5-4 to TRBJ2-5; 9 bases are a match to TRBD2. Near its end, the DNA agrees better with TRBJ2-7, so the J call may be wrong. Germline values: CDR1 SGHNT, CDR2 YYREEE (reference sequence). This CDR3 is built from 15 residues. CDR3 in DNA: TGTGCCAGCTCCACCAGACTAGCGGACTCCTACGAGCAGTACTTC. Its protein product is CASSTRLADSYEQYF.

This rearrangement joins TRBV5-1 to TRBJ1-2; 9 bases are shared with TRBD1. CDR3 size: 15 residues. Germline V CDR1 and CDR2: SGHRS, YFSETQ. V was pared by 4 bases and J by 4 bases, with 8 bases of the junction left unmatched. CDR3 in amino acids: CASSPAQGAAYGYTF. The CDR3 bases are TGCGCCAGCAGCCCCGCACAGGGGGCGGCCTATGGCTACACCTTC.

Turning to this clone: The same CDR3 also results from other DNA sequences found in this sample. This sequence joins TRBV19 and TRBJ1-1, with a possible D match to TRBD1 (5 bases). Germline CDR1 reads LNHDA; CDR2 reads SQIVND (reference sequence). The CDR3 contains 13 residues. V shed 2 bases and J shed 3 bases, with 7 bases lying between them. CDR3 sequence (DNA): TGTGCCAGTAGTATAAAAGGGGACACTGAAGCTTTCTTT. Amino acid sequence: CASSIKGDTEAFF. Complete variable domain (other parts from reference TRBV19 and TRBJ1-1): DGGITQSPKYLFRKEGQNVTLSCEQNLNHDAMYWYRQDPGQGLRLIYYSQIVNDFQKGDIAEGYSVSREKKESFPLTVTSAQKNPTAFYLCASSIKGDTEAFFGQGTRLTVV.

CDR3 residues: CASSLDLERGGYTF. CDR3 coding DNA: TGTGCCAGCAGCTTAGATCTCGAACGAGGCGGCTACACCTTC. The V and J genes are TRBV11-2 and TRBJ1-2, with no clear D. The V gene lost 0 bases and the J gene lost 8 bases, with 13 bases spanning the gap. The germline V gene has CDR1 SGHAT and CDR2 FQNNGV. The CDR3 has 14 amino acids.

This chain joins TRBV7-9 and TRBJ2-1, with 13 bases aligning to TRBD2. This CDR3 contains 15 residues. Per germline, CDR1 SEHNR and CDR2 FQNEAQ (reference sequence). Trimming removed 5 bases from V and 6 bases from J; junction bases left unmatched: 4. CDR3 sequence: CASSERLAGGNEQFF. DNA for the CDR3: TGTGCCAGCAGCGAACGACTAGCGGGAGGCAATGAGCAGTTCTTC.

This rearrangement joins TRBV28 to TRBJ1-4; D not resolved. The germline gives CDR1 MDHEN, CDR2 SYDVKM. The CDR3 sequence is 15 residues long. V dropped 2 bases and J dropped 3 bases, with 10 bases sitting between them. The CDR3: CASSLPGEANEKLFF. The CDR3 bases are TGTGCCAGCAGTTTACCCGGGGAGGCTAATGAAAAACTGTTTTTT.

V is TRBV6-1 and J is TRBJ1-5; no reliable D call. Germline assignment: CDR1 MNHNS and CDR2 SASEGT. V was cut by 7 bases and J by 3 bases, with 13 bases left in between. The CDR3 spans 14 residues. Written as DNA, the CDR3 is TGTGCCAGCACCGAGGTGGGTGTCAATCAGCCCCAGCATTTT. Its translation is CASTEVGVNQPQHF.

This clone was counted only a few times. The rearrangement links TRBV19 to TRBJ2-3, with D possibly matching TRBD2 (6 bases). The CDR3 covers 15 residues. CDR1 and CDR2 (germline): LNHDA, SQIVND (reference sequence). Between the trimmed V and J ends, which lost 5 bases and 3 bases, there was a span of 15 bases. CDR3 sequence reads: CASSLGGMRTDTQYF. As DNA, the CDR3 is TGTGCCAGTAGTTTAGGCGGGATGAGGACAGATACGCAGTATTTT.

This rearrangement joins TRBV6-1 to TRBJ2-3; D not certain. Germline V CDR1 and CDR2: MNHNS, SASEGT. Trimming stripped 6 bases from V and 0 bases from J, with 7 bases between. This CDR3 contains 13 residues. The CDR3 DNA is TGTGCCAGCAGGGCCCCCAGCACAGATACGCAGTATTTT. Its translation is CASRAPSTDTQYF.

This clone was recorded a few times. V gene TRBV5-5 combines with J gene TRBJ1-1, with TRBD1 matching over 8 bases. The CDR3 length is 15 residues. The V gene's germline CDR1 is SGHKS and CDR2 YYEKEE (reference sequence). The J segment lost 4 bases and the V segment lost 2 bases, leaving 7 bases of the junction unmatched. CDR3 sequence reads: CASSFTGGHGTEAFF. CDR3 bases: TGTGCCAGCAGCTTTACAGGGGGGCACGGCACTGAAGCTTTCTTT.

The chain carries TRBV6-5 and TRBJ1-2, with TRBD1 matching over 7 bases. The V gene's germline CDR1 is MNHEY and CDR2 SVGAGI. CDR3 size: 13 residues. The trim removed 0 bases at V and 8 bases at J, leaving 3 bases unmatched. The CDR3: CASSYSLTGGYTF. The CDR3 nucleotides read TGTGCCAGCAGTTACTCCCTGACAGGGGGCTACACCTTC.

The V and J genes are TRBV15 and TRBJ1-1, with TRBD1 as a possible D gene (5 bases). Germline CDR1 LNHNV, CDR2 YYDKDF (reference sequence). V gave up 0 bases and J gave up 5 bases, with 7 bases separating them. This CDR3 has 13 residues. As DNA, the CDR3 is TGTGCCACCAGCAGAGATAGGGGTACTGAAGCTTTCTTT. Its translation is CATSRDRGTEAFF.